The table lists the clone carrying this T cell receptor beta chain with many counts. This sample stems from a study of CD8 T cells in ankylosing spondylitis. MiXCR was run by TCRdb on the 5' RACE reads, yielding one entry per CDR3 protein. The repertoire includes some 130,000 distinct CDR3 sequences, 9.3% of them detected once, and about 3.3% sits in the top ten. The sequenced material came from blood, either unsorted or a sorted T cell fraction (not recorded which). This sequence was found in a male donor with ankylosing spondylitis or in good health (not recorded which).

CDR3 amino acids: CSVDGRGYTF. The CDR3 DNA sequence: TGCAGCGTTGACGGGCGCGGCTACACCTTC. The chain employs TRBV29-1 and TRBJ1-2; D is unresolved. The CDR3 totals 10 residues. The ends were cut back, 3 bases at V and 8 bases at J, with 7 bases in the middle. Germline V gene sequence: CDR1 SQVTM, CDR2 ANQGSEA.